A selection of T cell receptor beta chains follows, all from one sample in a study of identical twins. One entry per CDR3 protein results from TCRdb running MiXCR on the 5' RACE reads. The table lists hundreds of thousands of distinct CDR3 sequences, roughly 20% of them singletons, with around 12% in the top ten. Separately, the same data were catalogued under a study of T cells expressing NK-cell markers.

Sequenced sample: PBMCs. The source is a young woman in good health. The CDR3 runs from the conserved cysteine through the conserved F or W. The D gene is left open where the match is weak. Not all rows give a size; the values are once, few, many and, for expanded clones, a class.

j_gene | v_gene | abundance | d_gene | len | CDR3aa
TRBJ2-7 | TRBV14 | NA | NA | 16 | CASSVSAGTHYYEQYF
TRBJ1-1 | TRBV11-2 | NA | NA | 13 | CASSFHQDTEAFF
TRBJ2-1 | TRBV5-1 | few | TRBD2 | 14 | CASSSGARDNEQFF
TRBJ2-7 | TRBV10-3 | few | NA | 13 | CAISERVPYEQYF
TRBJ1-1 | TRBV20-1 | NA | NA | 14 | CSANSLTRYTEAFF
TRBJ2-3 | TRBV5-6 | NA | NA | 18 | CASSSTRGAGGCYDTQYF
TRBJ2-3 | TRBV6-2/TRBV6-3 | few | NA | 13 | CASTPHLGVTQYF
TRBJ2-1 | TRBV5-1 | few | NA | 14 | CASSLAGGTHEQFF
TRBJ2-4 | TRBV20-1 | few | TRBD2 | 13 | CSAGDSGTNIQYF
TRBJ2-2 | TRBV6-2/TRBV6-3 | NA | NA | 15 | CASSPTTFSTGELFF
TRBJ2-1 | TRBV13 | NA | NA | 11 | CASSINNEQFF
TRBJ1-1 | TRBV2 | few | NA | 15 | CASSDIAGAGTEAFF
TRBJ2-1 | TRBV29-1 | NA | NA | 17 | CSVDGVGGGLSYNEQFF
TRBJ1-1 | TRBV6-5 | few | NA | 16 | CASSYSRDSGYTEAFF
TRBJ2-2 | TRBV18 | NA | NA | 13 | CASSRATTGELFF
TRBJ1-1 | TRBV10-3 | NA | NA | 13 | CAARVDMNTEAFF